This paragraph covers one T cell receptor beta chain sequence. Germline CDR1 reads LNHNV; CDR2 reads YYDKDF (reference sequence). The CDR3 extends over 15 amino acids. V gave up 6 bases and J gave up 5 bases; unmatched junction bases: 6. The study drew participants aged about 18 to 89 years from 20 to 30 US areas. Participants had their cohort set by participant-reported clinical history. The table came from immunoSEQ multiplex PCR; TCRdb's copy has only in-frame clones and leaves some out. The sample lists about 180,000 clones, 86% occurring once. These data originate in a study of blood T cell repertoires in COVID-19.

This TCR was sampled from a woman aged 25-40 years who had recovered from COVID-19. Material: PBMCs or T cells enriched from blood (not recorded which). This chain joins TRBV15 and TRBJ2-7; 14 positions match TRBD2. The CDR3 region has the DNA TGTGCCACCAGATCTGGGACTAGCGGGAGCGACGAGCAGTACTTC. Protein: CATRSGTSGSDEQYF.